The rows below give T cell receptor beta chains drawn from one sample of a study of response to subunit inactivated influenza vaccine. In TCRdb, the RT-PCR reads were re-called with MiXCR into one record per CDR3 protein. Of 530,000 or so distinct CDR3 sequences in the sample, less than 15% were seen once. The sample here was PBMCs from blood, taken roughly 12 days after vaccination. The source is a man in his forties or fifties who received an inactivated influenza vaccine. CDR3s include the opening cysteine and the closing phenylalanine or tryptophan. The order of the fields is J gene, V gene, clone size, D gene, CDR3 DNA, CDR3 protein. The D gene is left open where the match is weak. Clone sizes are given selectively: once, few, many, or a class where the clone is expanded.

>TRBJ2-3|TRBV4-3|few|TRBD2
TGCGCCAGCAGCCAACTAGCGGGGGAATCAGATACGCAGTATTTT
CASSQLAGESDTQYF
>TRBJ2-5|TRBV5-1|NA|NA
TGCGCCAGCAGCTTGACAGATCTACAAGAGACCCAGTACTTC
CASSLTDLQETQYF
>TRBJ2-2|TRBV19|many|TRBD1
TGTGCCAGTAGTTTCCACCGGGACAGGAACACCGGGGAGCTGTTTTTT
CASSFHRDRNTGELFF
>TRBJ2-6|TRBV19|few|NA
TGTGCCAGTAGTGCCCTGTCGGGAGGGGCCAACGTCCTGACTTTC
CASSALSGGANVLTF
>TRBJ2-1|TRBV5-1|few|TRBD2
TGCGCCAGCAGCTTGAGCGGGAGGGCCATCGATGAGCAGTTCTTC
CASSLSGRAIDEQFF
>TRBJ2-1|TRBV7-9|many|NA
TGTGCCAGCAGCTCCCGGGTGGACAGAGACAATGAGCAGTTCTTC
CASSSRVDRDNEQFF
>TRBJ2-3|TRBV6-2/TRBV6-3|few|NA
TGTGCCAGCAGTTCTCCCCCGGGGACAGATACGCAGTATTTT
CASSSPPGTDTQYF
>TRBJ1-5|TRBV6-1|few|TRBD1
TGTGCCAGCAGTGAAGCATCAGGGGGCCTTCAGCCCCAGCATTTT
CASSEASGGLQPQHF
>TRBJ2-6|TRBV6-5|few|NA
TGTGCCAGCAGTTACTCGGGTGGCTCTGGGGCCAACGTCCTGACTTTC
CASSYSGGSGANVLTF
>TRBJ2-3|TRBV5-1|few|TRBD1
TGCGCCAGCAGCCCAAATTCGGGACAGGGGTTTCCCCGGGATACGCAGTATTTT
CASSPNSGQGFPRDTQYF
>TRBJ1-4|TRBV12-3/TRBV12-4|NA|NA
TGTGCCAGCAGTAACGGACCCGCCGCGGAACTGTTTTTT
CASSNGPAAELFF
>TRBJ2-7|TRBV5-1|NA|TRBD2
TGCGCCAGCAGCCTAGGGACTAGACGTGACTACGAGCACTACTTC
CASSLGTRRDYEHYF
>TRBJ1-6|TRBV5-1|many|NA
TGCGCCAGCAGCTCCGACGGGAGCTCCTATAATTCACCCCTCCACTTT
CASSSDGSSYNSPLHF
>TRBJ2-5|TRBV10-2|few|TRBD2
TGCGCCAGCAGCAGAAGTCGGGGGGGCCAGGAGACCCAGTACTTC
CASSRSRGGQETQYF
>TRBJ2-5|TRBV4-2|once|TRBD1
TGTGCCAGCAGCCAAGAGGGCAGGGGGTGGGAGACCCAGTACTTC
CASSQEGRGWETQYF
>TRBJ2-5|TRBV7-9|NA|TRBD1
TGTGCCAGCAGCTTTTCCCCGGGACAGAACCAAGAGACCCAGTACTTC
CASSFSPGQNQETQYF
>TRBJ2-3|TRBV7-9|NA|NA
TGTGCCAGCAGCCCTCGGATGAGGGGTGGCACAGATACGCAGTATTTT
CASSPRMRGGTDTQYF
>TRBJ2-1|TRBV7-8|NA|TRBD2
TGTGCCAGCAGCTTAATCCTAGCGGGGTCAGGGAACAATGAGCAGTTCTTC
CASSLILAGSGNNEQFF
>TRBJ2-7|TRBV27|few|NA
TGTGCCAGCAGTTTGATCGGGCAGGTCTACGAGCAGTACTTC
CASSLIGQVYEQYF
>TRBJ2-7|TRBV27|NA|NA
TGTGCCAGCAGTCTGGGACTCTTCTACGAGCAGTACTTC
CASSLGLFYEQYF
>TRBJ2-1|TRBV7-9|few|NA
TGTGCCAGCAGCCATCGGGAAAGGGCTGAGCAGTTCTTC
CASSHRERAEQFF
>TRBJ2-2|TRBV4-2|few|TRBD2
TGTGCCAGCAGCCAAGCTAGCGGGAGTACGAACACCGGGGAGCTGTTTTTT
CASSQASGSTNTGELFF
>TRBJ2-6|TRBV11-2|NA|NA
TGTGCCAGCAGCCCACTCCCGGGCAGGTACTCTGGGGCCAACGTCCTGACTTTC
CASSPLPGRYSGANVLTF
>TRBJ1-6|TRBV5-1|NA|NA
TGCGCCAGCAGCCAGGGACTAACTTTGAATTCACCCCTCCACTTT
CASSQGLTLNSPLHF
>TRBJ2-1|TRBV2|few|NA
TGTGCCAGCAGGCCCCGCAGCCCGGGCGGCTACAATGAGCAGTTCTTC
CASRPRSPGGYNEQFF
>TRBJ2-5|TRBV18|few|NA
TGTGCCAGCTCACCCCAACTTGAGGGAGAGACCCAGTACTTC
CASSPQLEGETQYF
>TRBJ1-6|TRBV20-1|NA|NA
TGCAGTGCTAGAGAAGCCGATAAAAATTCACCCCTCCACTTT
CSAREADKNSPLHF
>TRBJ2-3|TRBV12-3/TRBV12-4|few|NA
TGTGCCAGCAGTTTGGGCGGCACGACCAGGCCTACGCAGTATTTT
CASSLGGTTRPTQYF
>TRBJ2-5|TRBV5-1|NA|NA
TGCGCCAGCAGCCCCGGACGGAATAGAGAGACCCAGTACTTC
CASSPGRNRETQYF
>TRBJ1-5|TRBV20-1|many|NA
TGCAGTGCCAGCAGGGGTTGGGATCAGCCCCAGCATTTT
CSASRGWDQPQHF
>TRBJ1-2|TRBV6-2/TRBV6-3|NA|NA
TGTGCCAGCAGTTACTCGGCCCGACCGGGCTTGAGCTACACCTTC
CASSYSARPGLSYTF
>TRBJ2-5|TRBV6-2/TRBV6-3|NA|TRBD2
TGTGCCAGCAGTAATCACCCGGGACTAGCGGAGATACGGACCCAGTACTTC
CASSNHPGLAEIRTQYF
>TRBJ2-1|TRBV12-3/TRBV12-4|few|TRBD2
TGTGCCAGCAGTTCACTAGCGGGGGTCCCCTACAATGAGCAGTTCTTC
CASSSLAGVPYNEQFF
>TRBJ2-1|TRBV4-2|NA|TRBD2
TGTGCCAGCAGCCCAGGGGATAGCGGGAGAGATGAGCAGTTCTTC
CASSPGDSGRDEQFF
>TRBJ2-3|TRBV27|few|NA
TGTGCCAGCAGTCCTTGGGACACCCGAGGTACGCAGTATTTT
CASSPWDTRGTQYF
>TRBJ2-7|TRBV5-1|many|NA
TGCGCCAGCAGCTTAAGGGACTCTTCATACGAGCAGTACTTC
CASSLRDSSYEQYF
>TRBJ2-1|TRBV10-3|NA|NA
TGTGCCATCAGGGGATGGGAAGGGTCCTACAATGAGCAGTTCTTC
CAIRGWEGSYNEQFF
>TRBJ1-1|TRBV10-3|NA|NA
TGTGCCATCAGTGGGGGCACTGAAGCTTTCTTT
CAISGGTEAFF
>TRBJ1-5|TRBV6-2/TRBV6-3|NA|TRBD1
TGTGCCAGCAGTTACCAAGGGGGGACAGGGGGCTTAGATCAGCCCCAGCATTTT
CASSYQGGTGGLDQPQHF
>TRBJ1-6|TRBV5-1|few|TRBD1
TGCGCCAGCAGCCCAGGGACAGGGAACAATTCACCCCTCCACTTT
CASSPGTGNNSPLHF
>TRBJ1-2|TRBV6-1|few|NA
TGTGCCAGCAGAAAAGGGGACGGAGCTGGGAACTATGGCTACACCTTC
CASRKGDGAGNYGYTF
>TRBJ2-1|TRBV27|few|TRBD2
TGTGCCAGCAGTCTAGCGGTTCTGGTCACCAATGAGCAGTTCTTC
CASSLAVLVTNEQFF
>TRBJ1-3|TRBV3-1|few|NA
TGTGCCAGCAGCCAAGTGTCCCGAAACACCATATATTTT
CASSQVSRNTIYF
>TRBJ2-2|TRBV7-9|NA|TRBD1
TGTGCCAGCAGCTTAGGCGCAGGGGGCCCTACCGGGGAGCTGTTTTTT
CASSLGAGGPTGELFF
>TRBJ2-7|TRBV10-2|NA|TRBD2
TGCGCCAGCAGTATTAGCGGGGTCGCCTCCTACGAGCAGTACTTC
CASSISGVASYEQYF
>TRBJ2-3|TRBV20-1|few|TRBD2
TGCAGTGCTAGGCTTGGACTAGCGACCGCGACAGATACGCAGTATTTT
CSARLGLATATDTQYF
>TRBJ1-5|TRBV29-1|many|TRBD1
TGCAGCGTTTCGACAGGGAGCAATCAGCCCCAGCATTTT
CSVSTGSNQPQHF
>TRBJ1-1|TRBV7-2|NA|NA
TGTGCCAGCAGCTTACATCTTGCCGCAACCGGGGCTTTCTTT
CASSLHLAATGAFF
>TRBJ1-5|TRBV20-1|NA|NA
TGCAGTGCCAACCTCAGAGCCGGGCAAAATCAGCCCCAGCATTTT
CSANLRAGQNQPQHF
>TRBJ1-3|TRBV20-1|few|NA
TGCAGTGCTAGAGATCCAGTGAGTGCCGGAAACACCATATATTTT
CSARDPVSAGNTIYF
>TRBJ2-7|TRBV11-2|many|NA
TGTGCCAGCAGAGTTCATCCGTCGGCGGGGAGGCGATTTTACGAGCAGTACTTC
CASRVHPSAGRRFYEQYF
>TRBJ2-5|TRBV24-1|few|NA
TGTGCCACCAGTGATACCGGGTCAGATCGGGAGACCCAGTACTTC
CATSDTGSDRETQYF
>TRBJ1-2|TRBV4-2|NA|NA
TGTGCCAGCAGCCTTTTCAGGGAGTCTAACTATGGCTACACCTTC
CASSLFRESNYGYTF
>TRBJ2-2|TRBV7-2|few|NA
TGTGCCAGCAGCTTAGCTAGCACAGGAACGGCAGGGGAGCTGTTTTTT
CASSLASTGTAGELFF
>TRBJ2-2|TRBV5-1|NA|TRBD1
TGCGCCAGCAGTTGGACAGGGGGCGACGGCGGGGAGCTGTTTTTT
CASSWTGGDGGELFF
>TRBJ2-1|TRBV24-1|few|NA
TGTGCCACCTCAGAGCAGGGGCATGAGCAGTTCTTC
CATSEQGHEQFF
>TRBJ2-2|TRBV20-1|many|NA
TGCAGTGCTAGAGGCCAGGGCACCGGGGAGCTGTTTTTT
CSARGQGTGELFF
>TRBJ2-5|TRBV20-1|few|TRBD2
TGCTGTGCTAGAGAGCCTGGGGGTGGCGGGAGAAGGGAGACCCAGTACTTC
CCAREPGGGGRRETQYF
>TRBJ1-6|TRBV5-8|few|TRBD1
TGTGCCAGCAGTTGGACAGGGGGCCAATCACCCCTCCACTTT
CASSWTGGQSPLHF
>TRBJ2-4|TRBV6-2/TRBV6-3|few|NA
TGTGCCAGCAGTACAGGGCGAGGGGCCAAAAACATTCAGTACTTC
CASSTGRGAKNIQYF